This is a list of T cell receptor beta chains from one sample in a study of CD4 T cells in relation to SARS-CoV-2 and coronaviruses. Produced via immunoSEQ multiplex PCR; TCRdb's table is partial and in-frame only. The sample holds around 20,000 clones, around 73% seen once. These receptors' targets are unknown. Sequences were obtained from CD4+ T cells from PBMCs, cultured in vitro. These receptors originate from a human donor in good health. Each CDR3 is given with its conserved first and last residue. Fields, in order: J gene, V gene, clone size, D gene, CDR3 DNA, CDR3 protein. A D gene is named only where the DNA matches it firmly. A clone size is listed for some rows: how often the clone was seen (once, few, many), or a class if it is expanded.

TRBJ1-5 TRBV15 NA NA TGTGCCACCAGCAATAGGCTTAAAATGGGTAGCAATCAGCCCCAGCATTTT CATSNRLKMGSNQPQHF
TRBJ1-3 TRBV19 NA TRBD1 TGTGCCAGTAGTCAGGGGGCCGACGGAAACACCATATATTTT CASSQGADGNTIYF
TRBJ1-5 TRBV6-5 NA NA TGTGCCAGCAGCAGCAGGGGAAATCAGCCCCAGCATTTT CASSSRGNQPQHF
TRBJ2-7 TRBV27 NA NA TGTGCCAGCAGTCTCCTGGCTCGAGCCTACGAGCAGTACTTC CASSLLARAYEQYF
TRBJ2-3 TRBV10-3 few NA TGTGCCATCAGCGGATCCTCACAGAGGGCAGATACGCAGTATTTT CAISGSSQRADTQYF
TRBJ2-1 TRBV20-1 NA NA TGCAGTGCTAGTACTTCCCACAATGAGCAGTTCTTC CSASTSHNEQFF
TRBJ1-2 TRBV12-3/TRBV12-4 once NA TGTGCCAGCAGTTTAGGAACGGCCCGGGGCTACACCTTC CASSLGTARGYTF
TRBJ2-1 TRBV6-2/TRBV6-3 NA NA TGTGCCAGCAGTTATTATCATGAGCAGTTCTTC CASSYYHEQFF
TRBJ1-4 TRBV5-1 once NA TGCGCCAGCAGCCTGATGACGGGGTATGAAAAACTGTTTTTT CASSLMTGYEKLFF
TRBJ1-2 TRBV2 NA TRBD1 TGTGCCAGCAGGGGACAGAACTATGGCTACACCTTC CASRGQNYGYTF
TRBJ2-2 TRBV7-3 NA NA TGTGCCAGCAGCTTCAAGGGAGCCGGGGAGCTGTTTTTT CASSFKGAGELFF
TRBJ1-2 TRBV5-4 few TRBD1 TGTGCCAGCAGCTTATACGGGACAGGGTCGTCCCGCTATGGCTACACCTTC CASSLYGTGSSRYGYTF
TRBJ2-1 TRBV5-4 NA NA TGTGCCAGCAGCTTCGATCTAGTGGCGGGAAGCTCCTACAATGAGCAGTTCTTC CASSFDLVAGSSYNEQFF
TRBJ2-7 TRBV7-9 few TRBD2 TGTGCCAGCAGTTCGGGGACTAGCGGGACCGAGCAGTACTTC CASSSGTSGTEQYF
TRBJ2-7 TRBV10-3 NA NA TGTGCCATCAGTGAGTCGGGGGGGCCCTACGAGCAGTACTTC CAISESGGPYEQYF
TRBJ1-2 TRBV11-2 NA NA TGTGCCAGCAGCCCGTCTGGGGGGGGACCCTATGGCTACACCTTC CASSPSGGGPYGYTF
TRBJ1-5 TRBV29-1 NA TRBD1 TGCAGCGTCCAAACCCAGGGGGACAATCAGCCCCAGCATTTT CSVQTQGDNQPQHF
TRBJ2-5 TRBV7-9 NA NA TGTGCCAGCAGCTTAGGCAGGGGGGAAGAGACCCAGTACTTC CASSLGRGEETQYF
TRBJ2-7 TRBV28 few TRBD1 TGTGCCAGCAGTTATCCTTTATCCGGGACAGGGAAAAGTCTTGGTGGCTACGAGCAGTACTTC CASSYPLSGTGKSLGGYEQYF
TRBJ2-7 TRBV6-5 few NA TGTGCCAGCAGCTCGGCTAGCAGCGGCGAGCAGTACTTC CASSSASSGEQYF
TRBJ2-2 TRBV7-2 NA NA TGTGCCAGCAGCAATCCCCTGGAGAGGTCCACCGGGGAGCTGTTTTTT CASSNPLERSTGELFF
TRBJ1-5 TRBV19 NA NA TGTGCCAGTAGTATAGAAGGCGCGTGGTCGAATCAGCCCCAGCATTTT CASSIEGAWSNQPQHF
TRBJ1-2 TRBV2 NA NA TGTGCCAGCAGGAACAGGGTCCTCAACTATGGCTACACCTTC CASRNRVLNYGYTF
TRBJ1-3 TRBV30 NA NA TGTGCCTGGGAACGGGACCCTGGAAACACCATATATTTT CAWERDPGNTIYF
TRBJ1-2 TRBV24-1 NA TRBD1 TGTGCCACCAGGGAGACAGGGGGCTTGGGCTACACCTTC CATRETGGLGYTF
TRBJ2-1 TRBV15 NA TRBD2 TGTGCCACCAGCAAAGGAGCGGGAGCCTACAATGAGCAGTTCTTC CATSKGAGAYNEQFF
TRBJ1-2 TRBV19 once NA TGTGCCAGTAGTAACCGGGACTCCTATGGCTACACCTTC CASSNRDSYGYTF
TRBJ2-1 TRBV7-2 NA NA TGTGCCAGCAGCTTAGGGGCGGGCCATGAGCAGTTCTTC CASSLGAGHEQFF
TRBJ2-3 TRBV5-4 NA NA TGTGCCAGCAGCTCGGCCGGTTTTGGAGCGGGCGGCACAGATACGCAGTATTTT CASSSAGFGAGGTDTQYF
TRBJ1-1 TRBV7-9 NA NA TGTGCCAGCAGCCCCCGAATAGACAGAAACACTGAAGCTTTCTTT CASSPRIDRNTEAFF
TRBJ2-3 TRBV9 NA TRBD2 TGTGCCAGCAGCGCGGGGGGGCTTAGCACAGATACGCAGTATTTT CASSAGGLSTDTQYF
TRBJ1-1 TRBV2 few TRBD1 TGTGCCAGCAGACTAACAGGGGAATCCGTAGCTTTCTTT CASRLTGESVAFF
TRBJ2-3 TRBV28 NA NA TGTGCCAGCAGTCCCCCCGGCCAGGCAGATACGCAGTATTTT CASSPPGQADTQYF
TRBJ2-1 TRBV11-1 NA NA TGTGCCAGCAGCCTGGAGAGACCAAGCCCCTACAATGAGCAGTTCTTC CASSLERPSPYNEQFF
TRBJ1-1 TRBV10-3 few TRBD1 TGTGCCATCAGGGGGACAGCAAATATGAACACTGAAGCTTTCTTT CAIRGTANMNTEAFF
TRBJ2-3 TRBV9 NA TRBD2 TGTGCCAGCAGCCTTACTAGCGGGGTAAGCACAGATACGCAGTATTTT CASSLTSGVSTDTQYF
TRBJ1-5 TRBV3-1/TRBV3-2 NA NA TGTGCCAGCAGCCAAGGGGACAGCAATCAGCCCCAGCATTTT CASSQGDSNQPQHF
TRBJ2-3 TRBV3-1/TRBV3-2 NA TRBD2 TGTGCCAGCAGCCTTAGCGGGAGCCATAGCACAGATACGCAGTATTTT CASSLSGSHSTDTQYF
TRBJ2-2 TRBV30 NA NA TGTGCCTGGAGTCCGGTCGGGGAGCTGTTTTTT CAWSPVGELFF
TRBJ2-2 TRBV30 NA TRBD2 TGTGCCTGGAGTGTACTGGGGACTAGAGGAAGAACCGGGGAGCTGTTTTTT CAWSVLGTRGRTGELFF
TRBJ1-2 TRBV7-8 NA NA TGTGCCAGCAGCTTAGGCGTGGGAGTGGGTGGCTACACCTTC CASSLGVGVGGYTF
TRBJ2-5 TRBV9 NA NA TGTGCCAGCAGCGGGGGGGTCCTGGAGACCCAGTACTTC CASSGGVLETQYF
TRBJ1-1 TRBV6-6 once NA TGTGCCAGCAAAACCCAGGAGGGAGGAACTGAAGCTTTCTTT CASKTQEGGTEAFF
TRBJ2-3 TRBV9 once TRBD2 TGTGCCAGCAGCGTTTCCCTAGCGGGAATTACTAGCACAGATACGCAGTATTTT CASSVSLAGITSTDTQYF